Listed below are T cell receptor beta chains from one sample, sequenced in a study of early T cells in non-severe SARS-CoV-2 infection. MiXCR, applied by TCRdb to the 5' RACE reads, yields one record per CDR3 protein. The sample consists of about 77,000 distinct CDR3 sequences, more than 9% of them appearing once. Material: whole blood. All receptors come from an adult who was a healthcare worker with PCR-confirmed SARS-CoV-2 infection or an uninfected control (not recorded which). Both conserved end residues are part of each CDR3. The D gene is left open where the match is weak. A row's size may be missing; if present it is once, few, many or a size class.

size | D | J | V | DNA | CDR3
few | TRBD1 | TRBJ1-2 | TRBV27 | TGTGCCAGCAGTTCGCCGGCACAGGGGCGAGCCGGCTCAGCCGATGGCTACACCTTC | CASSSPAQGRAGSADGYTF
many | . | TRBJ2-1 | TRBV24-1 | TGTGCCACCAGTGATTCGAATAGTGGGGTCGATGAGCAGTTCTTC | CATSDSNSGVDEQFF
many | . | TRBJ2-7 | TRBV5-1 | TGCGCCAGCAGACGGGAGTCTGCCTACGAGCAGTACTTC | CASRRESAYEQYF
few | TRBD2 | TRBJ2-7 | TRBV28 | TGTGCCAGCAGTCCCCAGGGAGCGGGAGAGCAGTACTTC | CASSPQGAGEQYF
many | . | TRBJ2-1 | TRBV12-3/TRBV12-4 | TGTGCCAGCAGTTCGACACGAGAGCAGTTCTTC | CASSSTREQFF
many | TRBD1 | TRBJ1-1 | TRBV20-1 | TGCAGTGCTAGAGACCCCCGGACAGGGAACACTGAAGCTTTCTTT | CSARDPRTGNTEAFF
few | . | TRBJ2-3 | TRBV7-2 | TGTGCCAGCAGAGACGGGATTAGCACAGATACGCAGTATTTT | CASRDGISTDTQYF
many | TRBD1 | TRBJ2-3 | TRBV20-1 | TGCAGTGCTATACAGGGGTCGGGTACAGATACGCAGTATTTT | CSAIQGSGTDTQYF
many | . | TRBJ1-1 | TRBV20-1 | TGCAGTGCCACCCATCAGGCCTCGAACACTGAAGCTTTCTTT | CSATHQASNTEAFF
few | . | TRBJ2-3 | TRBV20-1 | TGCAGTGCTACTGGGACGGCGGCGGGCACAGATACGCAGTATTTT | CSATGTAAGTDTQYF
few | . | TRBJ1-2 | TRBV10-3 | TGTGCCATCAGTGAGTCCCCAGCGGGCTATGGCTACACCTTC | CAISESPAGYGYTF
few | . | TRBJ2-2 | TRBV5-1 | TGCGCCAGCAGCTTGGCTGTCGGAAACACCGGGGAGCTGTTTTTT | CASSLAVGNTGELFF
many | . | TRBJ2-7 | TRBV6-5 | TGTGCCAGCAGTTTAGGGAAAGGATACGAGCAGTACTTC | CASSLGKGYEQYF
many | . | TRBJ2-2 | TRBV7-6 | TGTGCCAGCAGCTCCCTAGCCCGCGGGAACACCGGGGAGCTGTTTTTT | CASSSLARGNTGELFF
. | TRBD1 | TRBJ1-4 | TRBV6-6 | TGTGCCAGCAGTTATCAGACAGGGAAACTGTTTTTT | CASSYQTGKLFF
many | TRBD1 | TRBJ1-5 | TRBV20-1 | TGCAGTGCTAGGGGGGACAGCAATAGCAATCAGCCCCAGCATTTT | CSARGDSNSNQPQHF
few | TRBD2 | TRBJ2-3 | TRBV19 | TGTGCCAGTACGGACGGCGGGAGTGGCACAGATACGCAGTATTTT | CASTDGGSGTDTQYF
many | . | TRBJ2-3 | TRBV6-5 | TGTGCCAGCAGCGAGGACAGACATAAGGATACGCAGTATTTT | CASSEDRHKDTQYF
few | . | TRBJ2-2 | TRBV4-1 | TGCGCCAGCAGCCTCTCTCTGGGGGGGGAGCTGTTTTTT | CASSLSLGGELFF
few | . | TRBJ1-6 | TRBV10-2 | TGCGCCAGCAGTGAACAGGGAAATTCACCCCTCCACTTT | CASSEQGNSPLHF
many | . | TRBJ1-4 | TRBV6-5 | TGTGCCAGCAGTCGAACGGTGACAACTAATGAAAAACTGTTTTTT | CASSRTVTTNEKLFF
many | . | TRBJ2-7 | TRBV14 | TGTGCCAGCAGCCCTACAGGGTACCCCTACGAGCAGTACTTC | CASSPTGYPYEQYF
. | TRBD1 | TRBJ1-3 | TRBV12-3/TRBV12-4 | TGTGCCAGCAGTTGGGAGGGGGCCGCTGGAAACACCATATATTTT | CASSWEGAAGNTIYF
many | TRBD1 | TRBJ1-5 | TRBV19 | TGTGCCTCAGGTGGGACAGCGCCACATCAGCCCCAGCATTTT | CASGGTAPHQPQHF
many | . | TRBJ2-3 | TRBV7-2 | TGTGCCAGCAGCCAGACGACAGGCAACGCGGATACGCAGTATTTT | CASSQTTGNADTQYF
many | . | TRBJ2-7 | TRBV7-9 | TGTGCCAGCAGCTTACGACCGAGTCTTTCAGGGTCGGAGCAGTACTTC | CASSLRPSLSGSEQYF
many | . | TRBJ1-6 | TRBV27 | TGTGCCAGCAGTTTTGGACCCGCTTCACCCCTCCACTTT | CASSFGPASPLHF
many | TRBD1 | TRBJ2-7 | TRBV5-1 | TGCGCCAGCAGCTCGGGACAGCGAATCTACGAGCAGTACTTC | CASSSGQRIYEQYF